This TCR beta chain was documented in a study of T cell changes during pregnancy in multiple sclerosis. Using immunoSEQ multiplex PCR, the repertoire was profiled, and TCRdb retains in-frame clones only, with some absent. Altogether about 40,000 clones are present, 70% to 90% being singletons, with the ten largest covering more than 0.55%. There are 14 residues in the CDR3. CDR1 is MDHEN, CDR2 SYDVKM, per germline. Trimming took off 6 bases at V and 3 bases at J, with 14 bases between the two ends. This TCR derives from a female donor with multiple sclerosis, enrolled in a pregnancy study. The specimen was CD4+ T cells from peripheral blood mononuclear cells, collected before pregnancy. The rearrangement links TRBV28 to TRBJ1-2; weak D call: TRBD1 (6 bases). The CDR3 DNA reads TGTGCCAGCAGCGGCGGGGGGGGCTACTATGGCTACACCTTC. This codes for CASSGGGGYYGYTF.